Below are 19 T cell receptor beta chains sequenced from a single sample in a study of cytomegalovirus exposure and HLA in healthy donors (dated by TCRdb to 2016 to 2017). The library was prepared using the immunoSEQ multiplex PCR assay. For the multiplex PCR, a mixture combining 60 forward primers for TCR Vbeta segments and 13 reverse primers for TCR Jbeta segments was used. Held by TCRdb, this immuneACCESS table contains in-frame sequences only and omits some clones. Under half of the omission traces to an unresolved V gene where checked; the cause of the rest is unknown. This sample lists over 100,000 clones; around 76% were detected once. The ten largest make up approximately 7.8% of the sample. Sequencing used PBMCs. All receptors derive from a male donor in good health and CMV-seronegative.

The chain links TRBV4-1 to TRBJ1-1; TRBD1 matches 9 bases. Germline loops: CDR1 MGHRA, CDR2 YSYEKL. The V and J ends lost 3 bases and 0 bases, in that order; junction bases with no gene match: 2. This CDR3 spans 15 amino acids. The CDR3 protein is CASSQDRGLNTEAFF. CDR3 nucleotides: TGCGCCAGCAGCCAGGACAGGGGTCTGAACACTGAAGCTTTCTTT.

This clone was observed a handful of times. The chain links TRBV19 to TRBJ1-2; 10 bases fit TRBD1. Germline loops: CDR1 LNHDA, CDR2 SQIVND (reference sequence). Trimming cost V 7 bases and J 8 bases; bases outside gene matches: 10. CDR3 size: 14 residues. The CDR3 sequence: CASTAGGTGDGYTF. The CDR3 region has the DNA TGTGCCAGTACCGCGGGGGGGACAGGGGACGGCTACACCTTC.

V gene TRBV29-1 combines with J gene TRBJ1-1, with 10 nucleotides matching TRBD1. Germline CDR1 reads SQVTM; CDR2 reads ANQGSEA. The CDR3 has 15 amino acids. With V trimmed by 6 bases and J by 1 base, 8 bases remained unmatched. The CDR3 DNA reads TGCAGCGTGAAGGGGGACAGGGGTTGGAACACTGAAGCTTTCTTT. It codes for CSVKGDRGWNTEAFF.

The V and J genes are TRBV5-6 and TRBJ1-1; a possible D gene is TRBD1 (6 bases). This CDR3 is 15 amino acids long. Germline V gene data show CDR1 as SGHDT and CDR2 as YYEEEE. V was clipped by 0 bases and J by 1 base, with 10 bases between them. The CDR3 region is CASSLVPGANTEAFF. CDR3 DNA sequence: TGTGCCAGCAGCTTGGTCCCAGGGGCGAACACTGAAGCTTTCTTT.

This clone was seen only a few times. The V call is TRBV9, the J call TRBJ1-3, with no clear D. The V end was cut by 0 bases, the J end by 0 bases, with 13 bases between. The CDR3 contains 17 residues. Germline values: CDR1 SGDLS, CDR2 YYNGEE. The CDR3 sequence is CASSVGGRAGSGNTIYF. The CDR3, as DNA: TGTGCCAGCAGCGTAGGAGGGCGGGCAGGCTCTGGAAACACCATATATTTT.

This chain links TRBV7-3 with TRBJ2-1, with 11 bases aligning to TRBD1. V was clipped by 2 bases and J by 5 bases; unmatched bases: 2. The CDR3 runs to 15 residues. CDR1 is SGHTA, CDR2 FQGTGA, per germline. Here the CDR3 DNA reads TGTGCCAGCAGCTTAGGACAGGGGGCTAACAATGAGCAGTTCTTC. Translation gives CASSLGQGANNEQFF. The variable domain in full, with the rest retrieved from reference TRBV7-3 and TRBJ2-1, is GAGVSQTPSNKVTEKGKYVELRCDPISGHTALYWYRQSLGQGPEFLIYFQGTGAADDSGLPNDRFFAVRPEGSVSTLKIQRTERGDSAVYLCASSLGQGANNEQFFGPGTRLTVL.

This chain uses TRBV28 with TRBJ2-7, with 8 bases that match TRBD1. CDR1 is MDHEN, CDR2 SYDVKM, per germline. The V gene end was trimmed by 6 bases and the J gene end by 3 bases; junction bases not matched to a gene: 10. The CDR3 covers 15 residues. The CDR3 sequence: CASSERTGIIYEQYF. For the CDR3, the DNA is TGTGCCAGCAGCGAGAGGACAGGGATAATCTACGAGCAGTACTTC.

This rearrangement joins TRBV5-6 to TRBJ2-1; TRBD2 aligns across 7 bases. J lost 4 bases, V lost 1 base, and 2 bases had no gene match. There are 14 residues in the CDR3. Looked up from germline, CDR1 is SGHDT and CDR2 is YYEEEE. As DNA, the CDR3 is TGTGCCAGCAGCTTGTTGGGAGGGTACAATGAGCAGTTCTTC. Its protein product is CASSLLGGYNEQFF.

The chain links TRBV9 to TRBJ2-2; the match to TRBD2 covers 7 bases. The J segment lost 9 bases and the V segment lost 5 bases, leaving 13 bases of the junction unmatched. The CDR3 runs 15 residues. Germline V gene lookup returns CDR1 SGDLS and CDR2 YYNGEE. In DNA, the CDR3 is TGTGCCAGCAGGGATGGGACTAATCCCGCCCGGGAGCTGTTTTTT. Translation: CASRDGTNPARELFF.

The chain recombines TRBV28 with TRBJ1-1, with TRBD1 matching over 7 bases. Germline V gene data show CDR1 as MDHEN and CDR2 as SYDVKM. The CDR3 is made up of 17 amino acids. J lost 1 base, V lost 6 bases, and 14 bases had no gene match. DNA of the CDR3: TGTGCCAGCAGGACCTATACAGGGGTGAAAGCGAACACTGAAGCTTTCTTT. It translates to CASRTYTGVKANTEAFF.

The chain couples TRBV6-1 to TRBJ1-1, with 9 bases lining up with TRBD1. The CDR3 has 14 residues. Trimming at V came to 3 bases and at J to 5 bases, leaving 4 bases not matched to a gene. The V gene's germline CDR1 is MNHNS and CDR2 SASEGT. This CDR3 is CASSEGTGWTEAFF. The CDR3 DNA reads as TGTGCCAGCAGTGAGGGGACAGGGTGGACTGAAGCTTTCTTT.

This clone has more than one count but fewer than ten. The chain carries TRBV7-8 and TRBJ1-1; maybe TRBD1 (5 bases). The CDR3 contains 13 residues. Germline assignment: CDR1 SGHVS and CDR2 FQNEAQ. Trimming cost V 4 bases and J 7 bases, with 13 bases left between them. This CDR3 reads CASSWGGVGEAFF. CDR3 bases: TGTGCCAGCAGCTGGGGGGGGGTTGGTGAAGCTTTCTTT.

This clone occurred a few times. The chain combines TRBV5-1 with TRBJ1-2, with 8 bases aligning to TRBD1. Germline CDR1 is SGHRS and CDR2 is YFSETQ. J gave up 6 bases and V 1 base, and 5 bases lay outside the gene matches. CDR3 size: 14 residues. This chain's CDR3 is CASSLSGTGHGYTF. DNA for the CDR3: TGCGCCAGCAGCTTGTCCGGGACAGGACATGGCTACACCTTC.

The rearrangement uses TRBV2 and TRBJ2-3; TRBD2 matches at 13 bases. V lost 6 bases and J lost 2; bases outside the gene matches: 8. There are 17 residues in the CDR3. CDR1 and CDR2 from the germline V gene are SNHLY and FYNNEI. The CDR3 reads CASRETGLAGPTDTQYF. CDR3 DNA: TGTGCCAGCAGGGAAACGGGACTAGCGGGGCCCACAGATACGCAGTATTTT.

The chain links TRBV5-4 to TRBJ2-1; TRBD1 matches 9 bases. Germline V lookup: CDR1 SGHNT, CDR2 YYREEE (reference sequence). The J segment lost 7 bases and the V segment lost 0 bases, leaving 5 bases of the junction unmatched. This CDR3 has 15 residues. In DNA, the CDR3 is TGTGCCAGCAGCTTGGAGGGACAGGGAAGGAATGAGCAGTTCTTC. Its protein product is CASSLEGQGRNEQFF.

This sequence joins TRBV6-5 and TRBJ2-7; D is possibly TRBD1 (5 bases). This CDR3 is built from 14 residues. Looked up from germline, CDR1 is MNHEY and CDR2 is SVGAGI. Trimming cost V 6 bases and J 5 bases, with 17 bases left between them. The CDR3 spells CASRTDRGVNEQYF. The CDR3 nucleotides read TGTGCCAGCAGAACTGACAGAGGCGTCAACGAGCAGTACTTC.

The V gene is TRBV5-4, the J gene TRBJ2-5; 8 bases are shared with TRBD2. Germline CDR1 reads SGHNT; CDR2 reads YYREEE (reference sequence). This CDR3 region has 13 residues. V dropped 5 bases and J dropped 5; count of bases not matched to a gene: 5. CDR3 nucleotides: TGTGCCAGCAGGGGGACTAGGGAGGAGACCCAGTACTTC. Translated, it gives CASRGTREETQYF.

The V gene is TRBV28, the J gene TRBJ2-6; tentatively, D is TRBD1 (5 bases). Germline CDR1 MDHEN, CDR2 SYDVKM. The CDR3 length is 17 residues. The ends were cut back, 5 bases at V and 0 bases at J, with 14 bases in the middle. CDR3 sequence: CASSLLWGGSGANVLTF. The CDR3 region has the DNA TGTGCCAGCAGTCTCCTTTGGGGCGGCTCTGGGGCCAACGTCCTGACTTTC.

This clone came up a few times. The chain has TRBV9 and TRBJ2-3, with 8 bases that match TRBD2. V was pared by 3 bases and J by 7 bases, with 13 bases of the junction left unmatched. Germline assignment: CDR1 SGDLS and CDR2 YYNGEE. The CDR3 loop spans 16 amino acids. This CDR3 reads CASSAAGAGGQYTQYF. CDR3 DNA: TGTGCCAGCAGCGCCGCCGGGGCGGGGGGTCAATATACGCAGTATTTT.